Presented here are 9 T cell receptor beta chains from one specimen sequenced in a study of T cell clusters in autoimmune cytopenias. Each sample's input was 250 ng genomic DNA, some 40,000 genome equivalents. TRB rearrangements were amplified by touch-down multiplex PCR with mixed TRB-A/B primers. TCRdb reanalyzed the multiplex PCR reads, giving one entry per CDR3 protein sequence and no DNA. The sample table includes approximately 12,000 distinct CDR3 sequences. These data were also filed under a second study, of T cell repertoires in aging, cancer and after chemotherapy.

Material: peripheral blood. These receptors were collected from a human donor in good health.

V and J are TRBV6-5 and TRBJ2-3; the TCRdb D gene call, TRBD1, has no DNA to confirm it. The CDR3 covers 14 residues. Germline V gives CDR1 MNHEY, CDR2 SVGAGI. The CDR3 sequence: CASSYGQVLGTQYF.

The gene calls are TRBV7-9 and TRBJ2-3; lacking DNA, the TRBD1 call made by TCRdb goes unchecked. The CDR3 is 16 amino acids. Germline V gives CDR1 SEHNR, CDR2 FQNEAQ (reference sequence). Here the CDR3 reads CASSWARGRGPDTQYF.

The chain couples TRBV6-1 to TRBJ1-1; the TCRdb call, TRBD1, lacks DNA for checking. This CDR3 contains 15 residues. CDR1 and CDR2 from the germline V gene are MNHNS and SASEGT. The CDR3 sequence: CASGRDSDLNTEAFF.

The gene calls are TRBV9 and TRBJ2-1; checking the TCRdb D call of TRBD2 is not possible without DNA. Germline CDR1 SGDLS, CDR2 YYNGEE. The CDR3 is made up of 17 amino acids. CDR3 residues: CASSVVSSGGARDEQFF.

The chain links TRBV6-2 or TRBV6-3 to TRBJ1-2; as DNA is missing, the TRBD1 call by TCRdb cannot be tested. The CDR3 consists of 16 residues. Per the germline V gene, CDR1 is MNHEY and CDR2 is SVGEGT. Here the CDR3 reads CASSSVRTVINYGYTF.

The chain has TRBV11-2 and TRBJ2-3; TCRdb picks TRBD1, but there is no DNA to check that call. The CDR3 loop spans 15 amino acids. Germline V lookup: CDR1 SGHAT, CDR2 FQNNGV. Here the CDR3 reads CASSLDGAGTDTQYF.

Frequency places this clonotype as medium-sized (0.01 to 0.1%). V and J are TRBV5-4 and TRBJ2-2; TCRdb names TRBD1, which stays unverified in the absence of DNA. Per the germline V gene, CDR1 is SGHNT and CDR2 is YYREEE (reference sequence). CDR3 size: 16 residues. Here the CDR3 reads CASSWGQGANTGELFF.

V usage is TRBV5-6 and J usage is TRBJ1-3. The CDR3 extends over 14 amino acids. Germline assignment: CDR1 SGHDT and CDR2 YYEEEE. CDR3 protein: CASSQFDSGNTIYF.

The CDR3 reads CASSIFQDRNTEAFF. The genes are TRBV19 and TRBJ1-1. The germline gives CDR1 LNHDA, CDR2 SQIVND (reference sequence). The CDR3 has 15 residues.